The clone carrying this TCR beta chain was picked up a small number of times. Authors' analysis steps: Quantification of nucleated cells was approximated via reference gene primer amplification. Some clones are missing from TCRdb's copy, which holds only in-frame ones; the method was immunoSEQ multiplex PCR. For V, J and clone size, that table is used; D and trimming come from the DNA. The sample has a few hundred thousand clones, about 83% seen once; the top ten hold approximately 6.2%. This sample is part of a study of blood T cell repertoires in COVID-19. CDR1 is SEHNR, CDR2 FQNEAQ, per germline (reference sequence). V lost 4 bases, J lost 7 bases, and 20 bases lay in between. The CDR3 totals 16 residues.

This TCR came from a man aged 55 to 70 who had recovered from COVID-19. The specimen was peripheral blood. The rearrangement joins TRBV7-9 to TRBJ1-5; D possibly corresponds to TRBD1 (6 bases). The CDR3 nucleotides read TGTGCCAGCAGCTCCACACTCACAGGGCGAGAACAGCCCCAGCATTTT. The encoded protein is CASSSTLTGREQPQHF.